Presented here are 13 T cell receptor beta chains from one specimen sequenced in a study of T-cell memory formation after mild COVID-19. Using its own MiXCR run on the 5' RACE reads, TCRdb lists one record per CDR3 protein. The repertoire holds around 340,000 distinct CDR3 sequences, with 13% as singletons. Sequencing input: PBMCs or a T cell subset sorted from them (not recorded which). These receptors were taken from a man between 18 and 29 years old who had mild COVID-19 (a few samples of this study predate the infection). Cell type and time point are not known.

This chain links TRBV29-1 with TRBJ1-1, with D uncertain. V was pared by 4 bases and J by 0 bases, with 6 bases between. Looked up from germline, CDR1 is SQVTM and CDR2 is ANQGSEA. The CDR3 totals 12 residues. The CDR3 loop reads CSVGRLNTEAFF. In DNA form, the CDR3 reads TGCAGCGTTGGTCGGTTGAACACTGAAGCTTTCTTT.

The CDR3 spells CASSNRAGTPTEAFF. The CDR3 coding sequence is TGTGCCAGCAGTAACCGAGCCGGGACACCCACTGAAGCTTTCTTT. The chain uses TRBV27 and TRBJ1-1, with D possibly matching TRBD1 (6 bases). The CDR3 is 15 residues long. V was clipped by 5 bases and J by 4 bases, with 17 bases between them. Germline V gene sequence: CDR1 MNHEY, CDR2 SMNVEV (reference sequence).

This clonotype was counted at least ten times. CDR3 protein: CASSLATGPAGELFF. Here the CDR3 DNA reads TGTGCCAGCAGCTTAGCTACAGGGCCCGCCGGGGAGCTGTTTTTT. The chain couples TRBV7-6 to TRBJ2-2; D possibly corresponds to TRBD1 (6 bases). The germline CDR1 and CDR2 sequences are SGHVS and FNYEAQ. V was shortened by 0 bases and J by 6 bases, with 11 bases between the two germline ends. CDR3 length equals 15 residues.

This clonotype was found many times. The genes are TRBV7-2 and TRBJ2-1, with no clear D. Germline CDR1 is SGHTA and CDR2 is FQGNSA. The V end lost 5 bases, the J end lost 6 bases, and 17 bases lay between the germline ends. The CDR3 runs to 15 residues. The CDR3 loop reads CASSPYMGNSNEQFF. CDR3 coding DNA: TGTGCCAGCAGCCCGTACATGGGGAATTCCAATGAGCAGTTCTTC.

This clonotype was counted a few times. The J gene is TRBJ2-5, the V gene TRBV7-2; D is possibly TRBD2 (5 bases). The CDR3 runs to 14 residues. Trimming stripped 10 bases from V and 1 base from J, with 16 bases between. The germline V gene encodes CDR1 SGHTA and CDR2 FQGNSA. The CDR3 sequence is CATAGLNFQETQYF. CDR3 nucleotide sequence: TGTGCCACCGCAGGACTGAATTTCCAAGAGACCCAGTACTTC.

V gene TRBV28 combines with J gene TRBJ2-5, with 7 bases identical to TRBD2. The CDR3 consists of 13 residues. Looked up from germline, CDR1 is MDHEN and CDR2 is SYDVKM. The V segment lost 6 bases and the J segment 5 bases; nucleotides outside the gene matches: 6. The CDR3 nucleotides are TGTGCCAGCAGCGGACTAGTAACGGAGACCCAGTACTTC. Translating it yields CASSGLVTETQYF.

The rearrangement links TRBV4-2 to TRBJ2-6; TRBD2 matches at 10 bases. The CDR3 length is 17 residues. Germline V lookup: CDR1 LGHNA, CDR2 YNFKEQ. The V and J ends lost 5 bases and 4 bases, in that order; junction bases with no gene match: 8. Written as DNA, the CDR3 is TGTGCCAGCAGCTCCGGGACTAGCGTCTCCGGGGCCAACGTCCTGACTTTC. As protein: CASSSGTSVSGANVLTF.

This clonotype was counted a few times. The rearrangement uses TRBV28 and TRBJ1-3; D is uncertain. With 11 bases removed from V and 0 bases from J, the gap between germline ends came to 14 bases. The germline gives CDR1 MDHEN, CDR2 SYDVKM. The CDR3 is 14 amino acids. The CDR3 nucleotides read TGTGCCGGGTCGTGGTCCCTCTCTGGAAACACCATATATTTT. Translation: CAGSWSLSGNTIYF.

This clonotype has more than one count but fewer than ten. V is TRBV19 and J is TRBJ1-4; the D gene is possibly TRBD1 (5 bases). The CDR3 extends over 13 amino acids. Germline V lookup: CDR1 LNHDA, CDR2 SQIVND (reference sequence). The V end lost 7 bases, the J end lost 14 bases, and 20 bases lay between the germline ends. The CDR3: CASTPLGREHLFF. In nucleotides, the CDR3 is TGTGCCAGTACCCCTCTGGGCAGGGAGCACCTGTTTTTT.

This clonotype showed up just a few times. The genes are TRBV7-3 and TRBJ2-5; possibly TRBD1 for D (6 bases). This CDR3 has 16 amino acids. Trimming removed 4 bases at V and 5 bases at J, with 20 bases between. CDR1 and CDR2 from the germline V gene are SGHTA and FQGTGA. This CDR3 is CASSSSLTGSAETQYF. In DNA, the CDR3 is TGTGCCAGCAGCTCATCACTTACAGGGAGTGCGGAGACCCAGTACTTC.

This clonotype was seen a handful of times. J is TRBJ1-4 and V is TRBV7-3; no definite D call. CDR3 length equals 16 residues. CDR1 is SGHTA and CDR2 is FQGTGA in the germline V gene. V was shortened by 4 bases and J by 4 bases, with 16 bases between the two germline ends. CDR3 nucleotide sequence: TGTGCCAGCAGCTCCTCTAGACGGAGTTGTAATGAAAAACTGTTTTTT. This translates into CASSSSRRSCNEKLFF.

The chain combines TRBV21-1 with TRBJ1-5. TRBV21-1 is a pseudogene locus. CDR3 length: 14 residues. In nucleotides, the CDR3 is TGTGCCAGCAGCAATTGGGCCCACAATCAGCCCCAGCATTTT. The encoded protein is CASSNWAHNQPQHF.

V usage is TRBV7-2 and J usage is TRBJ2-7, with TRBD2 matching 10 bases. V lost 4 bases and J lost 4; bases outside the gene matches: 4. The CDR3 sequence is 14 residues long. The V gene's germline CDR1 is SGHTA and CDR2 FQGNSA. CDR3 sequence: CASSSLAGAYEQYF. The CDR3 nucleotides are TGTGCCAGCAGCTCTCTAGCGGGGGCGTACGAGCAGTACTTC. The complete variable domain, with remaining parts taken from reference TRBV7-2 and TRBJ2-7, reads GAGVSQSPSNKVTEKGKDVELRCDPISGHTALYWYRQSLGQGLEFLIYFQGNSAPDKSGLPSDRFSAERTGGSVSTLTIQRTQQEDSAVYLCASSSLAGAYEQYFGPGTRLTVT.